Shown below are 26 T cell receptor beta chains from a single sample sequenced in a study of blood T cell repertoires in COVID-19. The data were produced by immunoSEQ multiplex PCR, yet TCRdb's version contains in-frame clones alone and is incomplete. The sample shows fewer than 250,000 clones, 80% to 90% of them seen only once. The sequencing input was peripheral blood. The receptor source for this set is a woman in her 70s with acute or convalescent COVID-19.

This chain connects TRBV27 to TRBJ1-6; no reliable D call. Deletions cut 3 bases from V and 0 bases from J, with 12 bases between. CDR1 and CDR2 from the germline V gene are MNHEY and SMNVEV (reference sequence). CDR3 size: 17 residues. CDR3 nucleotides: TGTGCCAGCAGTTTGGGCCTCTCCCCCTCCTATAATTCACCCCTCCACTTT. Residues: CASSLGLSPSYNSPLHF.

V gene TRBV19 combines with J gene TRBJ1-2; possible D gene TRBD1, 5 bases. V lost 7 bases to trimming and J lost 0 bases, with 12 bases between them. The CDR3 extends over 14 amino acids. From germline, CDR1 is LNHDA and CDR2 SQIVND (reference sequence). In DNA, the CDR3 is TGTGCCAGTAACCCACAGGTTGCTAACTATGGCTACACCTTC. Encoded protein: CASNPQVANYGYTF.

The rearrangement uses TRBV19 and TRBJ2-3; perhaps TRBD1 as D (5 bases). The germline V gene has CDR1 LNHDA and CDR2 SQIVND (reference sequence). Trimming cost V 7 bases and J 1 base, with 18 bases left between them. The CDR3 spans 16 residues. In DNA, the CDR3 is TGTGCCAGTAAAAGTGTTCATTGGACACGCACAGATACGCAGTATTTT. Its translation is CASKSVHWTRTDTQYF.

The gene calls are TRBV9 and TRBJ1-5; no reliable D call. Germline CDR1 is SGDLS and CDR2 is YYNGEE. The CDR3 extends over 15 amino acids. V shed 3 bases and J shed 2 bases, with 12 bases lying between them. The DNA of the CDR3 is TGTGCCAGCAGCGCCGATCCCGGGGGCAATCAGCCCCAGCATTTT. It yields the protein CASSADPGGNQPQHF.

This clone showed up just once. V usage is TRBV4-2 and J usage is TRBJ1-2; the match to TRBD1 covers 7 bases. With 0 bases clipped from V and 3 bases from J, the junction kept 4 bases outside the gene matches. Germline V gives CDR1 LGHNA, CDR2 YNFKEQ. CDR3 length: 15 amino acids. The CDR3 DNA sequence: TGTGCCAGCAGCCAAGACCGAGACAGGGACTATGGCTACACCTTC. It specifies CASSQDRDRDYGYTF.

The CDR3: CATSGGDGPQHF. CDR3 DNA sequence: TGTGCCACCAGTGGGGGCGATGGGCCCCAGCATTTT. The chain carries TRBV24-1 and TRBJ1-5; D may be TRBD1 (5 bases). V lost 5 bases and J lost 9, with 10 bases in between. The germline CDR1 and CDR2 sequences are KGHDR and SFDVKD. CDR3 length: 12 amino acids.

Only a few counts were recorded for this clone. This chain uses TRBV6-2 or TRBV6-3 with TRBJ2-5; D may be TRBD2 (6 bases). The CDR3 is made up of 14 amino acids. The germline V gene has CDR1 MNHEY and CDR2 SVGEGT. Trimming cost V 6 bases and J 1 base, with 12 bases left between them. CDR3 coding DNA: TGTGCCAGCAGCCTCGGGGGAACCCAAGAGACCCAGTACTTC. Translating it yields CASSLGGTQETQYF.

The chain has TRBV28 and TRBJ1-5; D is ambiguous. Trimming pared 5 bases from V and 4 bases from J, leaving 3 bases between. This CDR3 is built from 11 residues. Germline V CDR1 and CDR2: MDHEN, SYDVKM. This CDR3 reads CASSPNQPQHF. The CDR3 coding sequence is TGTGCCAGCAGTCCGAATCAGCCCCAGCATTTT.

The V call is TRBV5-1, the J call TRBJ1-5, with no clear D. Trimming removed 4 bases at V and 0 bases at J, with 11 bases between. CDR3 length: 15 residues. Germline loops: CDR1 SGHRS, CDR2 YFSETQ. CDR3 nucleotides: TGCGCCAGCAGCCCGGGAGTGTATAGCAATCAGCCCCAGCATTTT. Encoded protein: CASSPGVYSNQPQHF.

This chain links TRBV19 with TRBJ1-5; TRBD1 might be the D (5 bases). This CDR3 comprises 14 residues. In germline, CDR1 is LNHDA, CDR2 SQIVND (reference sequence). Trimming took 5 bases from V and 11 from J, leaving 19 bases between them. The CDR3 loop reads CASSPQTAALAQHF. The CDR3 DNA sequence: TGTGCCAGTAGTCCTCAGACAGCCGCTTTGGCCCAGCATTTT. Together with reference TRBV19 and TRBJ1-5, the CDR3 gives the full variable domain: DGGITQSPKYLFRKEGQNVTLSCEQNLNHDAMYWYRQDPGQGLRLIYYSQIVNDFQKGDIAEGYSVSREKKESFPLTVTSAQKNPTAFYLCASSPQTAALAQHFGDGTRLSIL.

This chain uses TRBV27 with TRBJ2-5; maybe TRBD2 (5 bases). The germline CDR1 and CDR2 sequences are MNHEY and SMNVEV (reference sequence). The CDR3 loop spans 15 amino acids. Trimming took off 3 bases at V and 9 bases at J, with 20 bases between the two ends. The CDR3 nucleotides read TGTGCCAGCAGTTTTACCCTTGGGCCCACTAGTCCCCAGTACTTC. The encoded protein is CASSFTLGPTSPQYF.

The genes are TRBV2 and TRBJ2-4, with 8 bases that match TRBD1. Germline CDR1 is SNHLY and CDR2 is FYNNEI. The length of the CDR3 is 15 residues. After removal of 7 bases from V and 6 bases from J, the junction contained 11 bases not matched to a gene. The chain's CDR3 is CASTRTGTSRNIQYF. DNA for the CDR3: TGTGCCAGCACCCGGACAGGGACGAGTAGAAACATTCAGTACTTC.

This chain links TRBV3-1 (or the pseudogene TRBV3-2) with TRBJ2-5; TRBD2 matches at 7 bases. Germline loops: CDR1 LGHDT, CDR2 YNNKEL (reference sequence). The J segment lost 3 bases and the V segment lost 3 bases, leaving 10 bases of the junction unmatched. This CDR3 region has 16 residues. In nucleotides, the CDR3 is TGTGCCAGCAGCCATGGGGGGAGGGGCGGGGAAGAGACCCAGTACTTC. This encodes CASSHGGRGGEETQYF.

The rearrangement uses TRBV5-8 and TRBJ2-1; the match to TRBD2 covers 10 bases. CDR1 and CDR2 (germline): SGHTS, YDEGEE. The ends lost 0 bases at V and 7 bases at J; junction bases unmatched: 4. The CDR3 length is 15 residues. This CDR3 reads CASSLEAGGLNEQFF. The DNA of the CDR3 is TGTGCCAGCAGCTTGGAAGCGGGGGGGCTTAATGAGCAGTTCTTC.

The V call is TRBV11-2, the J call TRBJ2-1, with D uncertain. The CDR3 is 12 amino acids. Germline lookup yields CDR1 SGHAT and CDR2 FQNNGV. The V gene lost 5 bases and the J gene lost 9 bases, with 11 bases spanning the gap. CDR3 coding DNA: TGTGCCAGCAGCCCCCCGAGTGGTGAGCAGTTCTTC. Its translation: CASSPPSGEQFF.

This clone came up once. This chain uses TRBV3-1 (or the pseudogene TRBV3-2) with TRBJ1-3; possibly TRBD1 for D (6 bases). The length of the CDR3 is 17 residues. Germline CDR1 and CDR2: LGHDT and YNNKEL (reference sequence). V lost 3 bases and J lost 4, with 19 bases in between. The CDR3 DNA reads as TGTGCCAGCAGCCACAGGGGAGTGCTTGCCCGAGGAAACACCATATATTTT. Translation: CASSHRGVLARGNTIYF.

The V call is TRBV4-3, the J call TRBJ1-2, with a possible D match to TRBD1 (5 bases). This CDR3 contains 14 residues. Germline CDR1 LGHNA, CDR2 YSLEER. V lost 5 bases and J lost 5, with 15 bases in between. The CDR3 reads CASSVGAGKYGYTF. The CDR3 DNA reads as TGCGCCAGCAGCGTAGGGGCTGGAAAATATGGCTACACCTTC.

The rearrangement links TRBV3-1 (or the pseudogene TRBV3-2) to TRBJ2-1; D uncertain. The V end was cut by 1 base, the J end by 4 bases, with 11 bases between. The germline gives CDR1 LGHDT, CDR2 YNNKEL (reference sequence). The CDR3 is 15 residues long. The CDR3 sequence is CASSQVSLTYNEQFF. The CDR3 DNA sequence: TGTGCCAGCAGCCAAGTCTCCTTAACATACAATGAGCAGTTCTTC.

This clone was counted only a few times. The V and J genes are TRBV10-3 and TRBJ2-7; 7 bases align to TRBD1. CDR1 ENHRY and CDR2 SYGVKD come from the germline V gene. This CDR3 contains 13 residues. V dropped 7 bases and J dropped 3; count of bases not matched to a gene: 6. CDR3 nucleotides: TGTGCCATCACCAAGGACAGGTTCTACGAGCAGTACTTC. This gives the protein CAITKDRFYEQYF.

The CDR3 DNA sequence: TGTGCCAGCAGCCTAGGGACAGCCCTGTACCAAGAGACCCAGTACTTC. It specifies CASSLGTALYQETQYF. The genes are TRBV7-9 and TRBJ2-5; TRBD1 matches 7 bases. The trim removed 5 bases at V and 0 bases at J, leaving 9 bases unmatched. This CDR3 is 16 amino acids long. From germline, CDR1 is SEHNR and CDR2 FQNEAQ (reference sequence).

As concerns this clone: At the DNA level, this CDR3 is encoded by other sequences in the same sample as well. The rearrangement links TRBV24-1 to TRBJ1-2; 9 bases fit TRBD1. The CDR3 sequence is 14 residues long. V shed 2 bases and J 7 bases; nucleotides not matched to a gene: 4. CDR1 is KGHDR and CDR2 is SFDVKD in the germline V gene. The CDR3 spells CATSDSDRGGGYTF. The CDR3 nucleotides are TGTGCCACCAGTGATTCGGACAGGGGAGGTGGCTACACCTTC.

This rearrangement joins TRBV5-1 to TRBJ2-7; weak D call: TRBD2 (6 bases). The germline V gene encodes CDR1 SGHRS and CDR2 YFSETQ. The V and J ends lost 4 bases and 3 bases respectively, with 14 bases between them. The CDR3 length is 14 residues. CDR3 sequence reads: CASSPNGGIYEQYF. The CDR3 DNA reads TGCGCCAGCAGCCCGAACGGGGGAATCTACGAGCAGTACTTC.

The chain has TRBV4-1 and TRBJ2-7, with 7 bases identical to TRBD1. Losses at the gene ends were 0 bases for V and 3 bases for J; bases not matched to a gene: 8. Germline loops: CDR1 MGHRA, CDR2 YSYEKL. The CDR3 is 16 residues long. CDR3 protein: CASSQDGTAGYYEQYF. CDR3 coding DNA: TGCGCCAGCAGCCAAGACGGGACAGCAGGGTACTACGAGCAGTACTTC.

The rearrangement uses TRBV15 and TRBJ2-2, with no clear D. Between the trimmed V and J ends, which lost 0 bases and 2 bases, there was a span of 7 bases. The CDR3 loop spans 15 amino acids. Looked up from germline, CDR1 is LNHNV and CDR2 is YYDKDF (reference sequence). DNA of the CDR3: TGTGCCACCAGCAGAGATCACATTAACACCGGGGAGCTGTTTTTT. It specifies CATSRDHINTGELFF.

This CDR3 is CAWTGRSGYTF. The CDR3 nucleotides are TGTGCCTGGACAGGGCGCTCTGGCTACACCTTC. This chain links TRBV30 with TRBJ1-2; tentatively, D is TRBD1 (5 bases). This CDR3 is built from 11 residues. Deletions cut 4 bases from V and 7 bases from J, with 10 bases between. The germline gives CDR1 GTSNPN, CDR2 SVGIG (reference sequence).

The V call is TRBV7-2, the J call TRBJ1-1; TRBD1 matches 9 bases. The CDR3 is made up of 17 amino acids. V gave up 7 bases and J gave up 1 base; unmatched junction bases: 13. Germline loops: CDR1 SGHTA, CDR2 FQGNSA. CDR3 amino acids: CASTYSDRGTRNTEAFF. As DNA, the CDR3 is TGTGCCAGCACCTACTCCGACAGGGGGACGAGGAACACTGAAGCTTTCTTT.